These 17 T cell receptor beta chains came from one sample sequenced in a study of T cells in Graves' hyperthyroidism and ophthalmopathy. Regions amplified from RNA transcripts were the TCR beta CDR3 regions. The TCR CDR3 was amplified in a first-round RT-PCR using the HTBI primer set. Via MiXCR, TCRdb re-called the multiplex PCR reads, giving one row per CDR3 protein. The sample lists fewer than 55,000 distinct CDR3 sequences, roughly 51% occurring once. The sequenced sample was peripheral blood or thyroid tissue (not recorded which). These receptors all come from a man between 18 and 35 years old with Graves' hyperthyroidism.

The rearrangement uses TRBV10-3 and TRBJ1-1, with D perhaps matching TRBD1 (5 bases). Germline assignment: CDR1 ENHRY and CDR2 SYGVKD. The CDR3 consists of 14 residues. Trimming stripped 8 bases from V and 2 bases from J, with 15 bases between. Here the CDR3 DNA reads TGTGCCATCGGGACGCGGCAGCCAAACACTGAAGCTTTCTTT. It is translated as CAIGTRQPNTEAFF.

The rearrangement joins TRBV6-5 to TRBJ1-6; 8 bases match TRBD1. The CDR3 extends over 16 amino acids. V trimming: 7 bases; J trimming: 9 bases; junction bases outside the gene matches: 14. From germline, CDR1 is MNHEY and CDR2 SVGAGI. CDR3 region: CASNPGQGTTGSPLHF. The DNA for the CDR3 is TGTGCCAGCAATCCTGGACAGGGAACCACTGGTTCACCCCTCCACTTT.

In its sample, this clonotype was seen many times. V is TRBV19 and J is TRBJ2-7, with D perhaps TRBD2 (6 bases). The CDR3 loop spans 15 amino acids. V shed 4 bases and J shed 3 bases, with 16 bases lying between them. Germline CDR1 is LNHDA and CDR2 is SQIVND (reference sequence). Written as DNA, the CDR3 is TGTGCCAGTAGTACCCGGGACTTCCCGAGCTACGAGCAGTACTTC. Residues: CASSTRDFPSYEQYF.

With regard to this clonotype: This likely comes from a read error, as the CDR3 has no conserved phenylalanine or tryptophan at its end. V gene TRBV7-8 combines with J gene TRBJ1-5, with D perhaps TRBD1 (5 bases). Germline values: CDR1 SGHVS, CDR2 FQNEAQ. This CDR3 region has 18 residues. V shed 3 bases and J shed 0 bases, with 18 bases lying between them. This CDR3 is CASSLGHHPIYSNQPQHT. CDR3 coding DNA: TGTGCCAGCAGCTTGGGGCACCACCCAATATATAGCAATCAGCCCCAGCATACT.

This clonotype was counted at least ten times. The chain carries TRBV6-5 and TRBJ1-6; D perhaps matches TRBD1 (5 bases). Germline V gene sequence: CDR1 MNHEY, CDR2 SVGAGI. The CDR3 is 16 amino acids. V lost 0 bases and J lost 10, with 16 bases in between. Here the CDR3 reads CASSYSNMGGSSPLHF. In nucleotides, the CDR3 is TGTGCCAGCAGTTACTCGAATATGGGGGGGTCATCACCCCTCCACTTT.

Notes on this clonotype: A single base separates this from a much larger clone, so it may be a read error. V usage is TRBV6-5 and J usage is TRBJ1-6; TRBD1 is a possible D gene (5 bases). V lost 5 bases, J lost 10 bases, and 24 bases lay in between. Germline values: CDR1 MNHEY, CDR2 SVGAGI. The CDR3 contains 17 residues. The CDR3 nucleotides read TGTGCCAGCAGTCCGTCGTCTTATGGGGGAGGAGGATCACCCCTCCACTTT. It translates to CASSPSSYGGGGSPLHF.

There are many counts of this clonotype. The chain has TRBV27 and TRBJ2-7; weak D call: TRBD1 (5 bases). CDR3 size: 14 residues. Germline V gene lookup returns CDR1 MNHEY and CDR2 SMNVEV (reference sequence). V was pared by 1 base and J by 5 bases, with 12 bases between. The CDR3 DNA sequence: TGTGCCAGCAGTTTATGGGGCCTTGGGGACGAGCAGTACTTC. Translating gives CASSLWGLGDEQYF.

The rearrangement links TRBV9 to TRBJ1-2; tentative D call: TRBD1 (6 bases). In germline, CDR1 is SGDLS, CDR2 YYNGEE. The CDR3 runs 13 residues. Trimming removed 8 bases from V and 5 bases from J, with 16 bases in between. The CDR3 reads CASSPGVVYGYTF. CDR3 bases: TGTGCCAGTAGCCCAGGGGTGGTGTATGGCTACACCTTC.

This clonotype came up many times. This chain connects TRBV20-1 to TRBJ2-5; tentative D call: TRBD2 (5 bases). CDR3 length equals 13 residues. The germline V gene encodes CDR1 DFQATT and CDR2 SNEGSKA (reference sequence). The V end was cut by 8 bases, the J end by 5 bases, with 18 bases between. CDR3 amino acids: CSPIEGLGETQYF. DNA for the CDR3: TGCAGTCCTATCGAGGGATTAGGGGAGACCCAGTACTTC.

CDR3 bases: TGTGCCAGCAGTGAAGCTACAGTCGATCAGCCCCAGCATTTT. Translated, it gives CASSEATVDQPQHF. This chain uses TRBV2 with TRBJ1-5; no firm D call. Germline CDR1 SNHLY, CDR2 FYNNEI. The CDR3 has 14 amino acids. V lost 0 bases, J lost 5 bases, and 8 bases lay in between.

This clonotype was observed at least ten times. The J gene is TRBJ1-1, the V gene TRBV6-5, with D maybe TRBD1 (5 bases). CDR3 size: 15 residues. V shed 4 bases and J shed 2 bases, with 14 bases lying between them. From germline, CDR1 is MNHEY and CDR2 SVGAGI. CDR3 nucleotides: TGTGCCAGCAGTTTAGGAAGGCAGGGAAACACTGAAGCTTTCTTT. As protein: CASSLGRQGNTEAFF.

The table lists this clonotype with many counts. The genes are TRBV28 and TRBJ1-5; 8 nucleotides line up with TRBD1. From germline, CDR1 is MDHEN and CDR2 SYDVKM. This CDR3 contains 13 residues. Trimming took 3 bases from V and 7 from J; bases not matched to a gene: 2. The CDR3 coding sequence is TGTGCCAGCAGTTTGACAGGGGAGCAGCCCCAGCATTTT. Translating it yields CASSLTGEQPQHF.

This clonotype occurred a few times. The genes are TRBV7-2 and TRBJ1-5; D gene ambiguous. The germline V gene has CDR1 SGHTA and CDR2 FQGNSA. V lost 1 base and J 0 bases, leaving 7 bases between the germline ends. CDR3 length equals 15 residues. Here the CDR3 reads CASSLGDPSNQPQHF. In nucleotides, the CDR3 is TGTGCCAGCAGCTTAGGCGATCCTAGCAATCAGCCCCAGCATTTT.

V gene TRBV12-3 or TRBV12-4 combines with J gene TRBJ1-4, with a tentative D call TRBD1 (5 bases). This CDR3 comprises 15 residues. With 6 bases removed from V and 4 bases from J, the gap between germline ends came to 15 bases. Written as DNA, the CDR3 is TGTGCCAGCAGCGCGGGGACTGGGAGTAATGAAAAACTGTTTTTT. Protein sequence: CASSAGTGSNEKLFF.

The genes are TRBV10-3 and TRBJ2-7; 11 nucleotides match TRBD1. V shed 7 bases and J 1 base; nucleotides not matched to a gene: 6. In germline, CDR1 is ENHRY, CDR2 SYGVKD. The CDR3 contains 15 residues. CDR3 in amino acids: CAIKPGQGVSYEQYF. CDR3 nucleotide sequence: TGTGCCATCAAGCCGGGACAGGGGGTATCCTACGAGCAGTACTTC.

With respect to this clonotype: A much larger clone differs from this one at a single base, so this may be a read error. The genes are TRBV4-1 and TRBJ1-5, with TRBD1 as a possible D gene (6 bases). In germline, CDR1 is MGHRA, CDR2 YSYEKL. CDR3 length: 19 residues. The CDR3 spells CASSKGTLRVAFSNQPLHF. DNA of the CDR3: TGCGCCAGCAGCAAGGGGACATTGAGGGTGGCATTTAGCAATCAGCCCCTGCATTTT.

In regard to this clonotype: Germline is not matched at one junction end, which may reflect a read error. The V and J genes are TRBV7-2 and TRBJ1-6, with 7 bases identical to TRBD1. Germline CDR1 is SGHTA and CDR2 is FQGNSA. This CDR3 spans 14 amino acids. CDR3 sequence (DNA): TGTGCCGGCAGTGTGGGACAGTATAATTCACCCCTCCACTTT. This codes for CAGSVGQYNSPLHF.